This T cell receptor beta chain was identified in a study of STAT5B mutations in CD4+ large granular lymphocyte leukemia. With V trimmed by 1 base and J by 4 bases, 4 bases remained unmatched. The CDR3 extends over 15 amino acids. CDR1 SEHNR and CDR2 FQNEAQ come from the germline V gene (reference sequence). Generated by immunoSEQ multiplex PCR, the TCRdb table keeps only in-frame clones and is missing some. The data contain fewer than 25,000 clones, roughly 82% of them seen just once; the ten biggest clones take up 8.6%. In this sample, this clone turned up once. The sequence was obtained from a human donor in good health. The source material was CD4+ T cells from blood buffy coats. V and J are TRBV7-9 and TRBJ2-1, with 7 bases fitting TRBD2. CDR3 residues: CASSLGLADYNEQFF. The CDR3 nucleotides read TGTGCCAGCAGCTTAGGCCTAGCGGATTACAATGAGCAGTTCTTC.